This TCR beta chain came from a study of OX40 agonist ivuxolimab in advanced cancers. Trimming cost V 8 bases and J 0 bases, with 5 bases left between them. Germline V gene data show CDR1 as MDHEN and CDR2 as SYDVKM. CDR3 length: 12 residues. Using immunoSEQ multiplex PCR, the repertoire was profiled, and TCRdb retains in-frame clones only, with some absent. Found here are about 61,000 clones, 85% to 90% of them singletons; the top ten hold roughly 1.9%. This material consisted of CD4+ or CD8+ T cells sorted from blood, taken in a trial of the OX40 agonist ivuxolimab. The chain carries TRBV28 and TRBJ1-3; D is unresolved. This TCR derives from an adult with an advanced solid tumor such as melanoma, head and neck, liver or kidney cancer. This chain's CDR3 is CASVPSGNTIYF. The CDR3 DNA is TGTGCCAGCGTCCCCTCTGGAAACACCATATATTTT.